Presented here are 4 T cell receptor beta chains from one specimen sequenced in a study of beta chain features in type 1 diabetes. Reverse transcribing all isolated RNA meant expressed TCRB transcripts were sequenced. Method: immunoSEQ multiplex PCR; TCRdb's copy keeps in-frame clones and lacks some. The data hold 900,000 or so clones, with roughly 15% observed a single time. Source material: naive CD4+ T cells from blood. The receptors stem from a young woman in good health.

The chain combines TRBV28 with TRBJ2-1; D uncertain. Deletions cut 3 bases from V and 4 bases from J, with 7 bases between. Germline assignment: CDR1 MDHEN and CDR2 SYDVKM. The CDR3 totals 13 residues. The CDR3 loop reads CASSLDHYNEQFF. In nucleotides, the CDR3 is TGTGCCAGCAGTTTGGACCATTACAATGAGCAGTTCTTC.

This clone was counted between two and nine times. The chain combines TRBV4-3 with TRBJ2-6; no reliable D call. V lost 4 bases, J lost 0 bases, and 4 bases lay in between. The germline CDR1 and CDR2 sequences are LGHNA and YSLEER. CDR3 length: 14 amino acids. This CDR3 is CASSLISGANVLTF. The DNA for the CDR3 is TGCGCCAGCAGCCTGATCTCTGGGGCCAACGTCCTGACTTTC.

The chain uses TRBV28 and TRBJ2-3, with D possibly called TRBD1 or TRBD2 (5 bases each). CDR1 is MDHEN, CDR2 SYDVKM, per germline. The CDR3 totals 17 residues. V shed 7 bases and J shed 2 bases, with 22 bases lying between them. CDR3 nucleotide sequence: TGTGCCAGCACCCCGGGACCCACATTGAGGGCCACAGATACGCAGTATTTT. Its protein product is CASTPGPTLRATDTQYF.

There are a few counts of this clone. The chain uses TRBV29-1 and TRBJ1-5; D is unresolved. Trimming stripped 4 bases from V and 5 bases from J, with 12 bases between. CDR3 length equals 13 residues. Germline V gene sequence: CDR1 SQVTM, CDR2 ANQGSEA. The CDR3 protein is CSVAHELDQPQHF. The CDR3 coding sequence is TGCAGCGTTGCGCATGAACTTGATCAGCCCCAGCATTTT.